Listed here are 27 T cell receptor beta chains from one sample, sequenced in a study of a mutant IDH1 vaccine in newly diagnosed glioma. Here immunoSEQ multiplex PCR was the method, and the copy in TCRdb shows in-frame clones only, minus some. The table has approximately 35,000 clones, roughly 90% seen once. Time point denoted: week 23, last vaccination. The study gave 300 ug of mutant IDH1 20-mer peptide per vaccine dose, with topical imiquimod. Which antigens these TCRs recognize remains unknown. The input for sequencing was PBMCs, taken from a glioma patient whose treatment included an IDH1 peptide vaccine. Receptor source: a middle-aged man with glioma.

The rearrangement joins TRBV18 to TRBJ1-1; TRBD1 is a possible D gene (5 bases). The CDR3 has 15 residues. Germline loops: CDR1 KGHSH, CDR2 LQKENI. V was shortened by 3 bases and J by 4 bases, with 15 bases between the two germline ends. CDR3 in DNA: TGTGCCAGCTCACCGTCGGGAGGCGGGGGCACTGAAGCTTTCTTT. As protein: CASSPSGGGGTEAFF.

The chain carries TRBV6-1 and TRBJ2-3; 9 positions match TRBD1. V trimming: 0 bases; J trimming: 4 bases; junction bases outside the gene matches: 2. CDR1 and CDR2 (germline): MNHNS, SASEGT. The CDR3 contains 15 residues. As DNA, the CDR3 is TGTGCCAGCAGTGAAGCGACAGGGGGGGCAGATACGCAGTATTTT. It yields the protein CASSEATGGADTQYF.

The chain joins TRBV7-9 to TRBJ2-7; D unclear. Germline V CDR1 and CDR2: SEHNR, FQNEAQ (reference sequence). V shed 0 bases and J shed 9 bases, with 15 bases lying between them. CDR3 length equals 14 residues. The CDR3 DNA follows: TGTGCCAGCAGCTTAGCGCAAGGATTCTCAGGGCAGTACGTC. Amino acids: CASSLAQGFSGQYV.

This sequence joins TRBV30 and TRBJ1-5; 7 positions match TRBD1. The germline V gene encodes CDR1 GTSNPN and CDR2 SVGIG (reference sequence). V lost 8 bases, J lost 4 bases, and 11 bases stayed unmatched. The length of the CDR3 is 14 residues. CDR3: CAGGGTDDNQPQHF. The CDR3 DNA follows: TGTGCCGGGGGGGGGACAGATGATAATCAGCCCCAGCATTTT.

CDR3 nucleotide sequence: TGTGCCAGCAGTGACTCTCCGCGGGACAGGGGATGTCTTCAGCCCCAGCATTTT. Translated, it gives CASSDSPRDRGCLQPQHF. This chain connects TRBV6-4 to TRBJ1-5, with 10 nucleotides matching TRBD1. The CDR3 contains 18 residues. Germline CDR1 MRHNA, CDR2 SNTAGT. J was trimmed by 6 bases and V by 0 bases; bases with no gene match: 11.

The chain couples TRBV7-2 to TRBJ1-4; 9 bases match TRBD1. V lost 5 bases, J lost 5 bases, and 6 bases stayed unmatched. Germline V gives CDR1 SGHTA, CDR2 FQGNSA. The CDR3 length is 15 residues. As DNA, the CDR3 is TGTGCCAGCAGCGCCTGGACAGGGGAAAATGAAAAACTGTTTTTT. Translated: CASSAWTGENEKLFF.

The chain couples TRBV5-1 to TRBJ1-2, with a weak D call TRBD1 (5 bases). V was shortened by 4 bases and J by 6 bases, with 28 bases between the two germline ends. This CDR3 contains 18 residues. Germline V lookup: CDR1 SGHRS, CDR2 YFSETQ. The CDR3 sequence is CASSPGYSRDLVGNGYTF. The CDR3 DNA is TGCGCCAGCAGCCCCGGGTACTCACGGGACTTAGTTGGTAATGGCTACACCTTC.

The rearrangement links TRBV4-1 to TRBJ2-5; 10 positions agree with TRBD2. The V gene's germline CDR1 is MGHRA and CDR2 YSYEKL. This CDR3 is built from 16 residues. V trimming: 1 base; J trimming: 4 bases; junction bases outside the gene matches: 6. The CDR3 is CASSQGAGGVGETQYF. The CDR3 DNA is TGCGCCAGCAGCCAAGGAGCGGGGGGGGTAGGAGAGACCCAGTACTTC.

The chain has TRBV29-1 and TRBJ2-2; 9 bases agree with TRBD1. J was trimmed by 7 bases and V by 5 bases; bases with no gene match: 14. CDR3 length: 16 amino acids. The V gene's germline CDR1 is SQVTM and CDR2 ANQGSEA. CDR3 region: CSVKTPTGGSGGELFF. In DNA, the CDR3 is TGCAGCGTTAAGACCCCCACAGGGGGCTCGGGCGGGGAGCTGTTTTTT.

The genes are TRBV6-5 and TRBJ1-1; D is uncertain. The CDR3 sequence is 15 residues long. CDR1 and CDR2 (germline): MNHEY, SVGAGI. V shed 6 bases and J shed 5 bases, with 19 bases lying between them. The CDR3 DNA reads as TGTGCCAGCAGGAACCTCCAAGGCGGTAAAACTGAAGCTTTCTTT. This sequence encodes CASRNLQGGKTEAFF.

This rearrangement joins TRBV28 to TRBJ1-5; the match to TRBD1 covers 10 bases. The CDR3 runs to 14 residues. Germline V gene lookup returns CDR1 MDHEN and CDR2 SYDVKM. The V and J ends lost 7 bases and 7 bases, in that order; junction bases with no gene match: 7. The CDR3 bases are TGTGCCAGCATGACAGGGGGCTTGGGGCAGCCCCAGCATTTT. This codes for CASMTGGLGQPQHF.

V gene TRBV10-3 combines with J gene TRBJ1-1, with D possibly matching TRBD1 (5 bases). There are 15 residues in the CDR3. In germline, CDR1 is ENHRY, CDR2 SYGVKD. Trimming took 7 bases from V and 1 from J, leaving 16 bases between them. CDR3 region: CAITSDRGGNTEAFF. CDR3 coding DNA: TGTGCCATCACCTCTGACAGAGGTGGGAACACTGAAGCTTTCTTT.

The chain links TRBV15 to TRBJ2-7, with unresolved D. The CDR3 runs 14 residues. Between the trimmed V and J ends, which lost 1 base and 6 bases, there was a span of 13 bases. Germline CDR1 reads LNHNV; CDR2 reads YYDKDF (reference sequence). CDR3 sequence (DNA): TGTGCCACCAGCAGAGTTCAAGAGCGCTCCGAGCAGTACTTC. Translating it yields CATSRVQERSEQYF.

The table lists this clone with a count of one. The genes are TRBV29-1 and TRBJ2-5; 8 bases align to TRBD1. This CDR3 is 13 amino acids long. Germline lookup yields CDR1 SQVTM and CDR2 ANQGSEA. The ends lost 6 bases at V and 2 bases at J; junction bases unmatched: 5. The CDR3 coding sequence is TGCAGCGTCGAACGGGACAGGCAAGAGACCCAGTACTTC. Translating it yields CSVERDRQETQYF.

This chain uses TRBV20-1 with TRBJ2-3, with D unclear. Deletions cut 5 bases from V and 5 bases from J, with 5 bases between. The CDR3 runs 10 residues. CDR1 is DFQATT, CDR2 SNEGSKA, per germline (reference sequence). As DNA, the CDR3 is TGCAGTGCTGTTGAAGATACGCAGTATTTT. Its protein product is CSAVEDTQYF.

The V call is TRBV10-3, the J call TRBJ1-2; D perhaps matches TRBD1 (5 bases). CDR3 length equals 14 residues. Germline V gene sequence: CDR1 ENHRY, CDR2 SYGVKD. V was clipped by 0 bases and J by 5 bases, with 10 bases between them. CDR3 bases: TGTGCCATCAGTGAGTCCCAGGGACCATATGGCTACACCTTC. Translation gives CAISESQGPYGYTF.

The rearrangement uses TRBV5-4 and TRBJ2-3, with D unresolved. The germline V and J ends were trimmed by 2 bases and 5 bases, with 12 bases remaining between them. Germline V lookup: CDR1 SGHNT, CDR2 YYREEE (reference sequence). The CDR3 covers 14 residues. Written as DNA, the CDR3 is TGTGCCAGCAGCTTCCAAGGGATCGGAGATACGCAGTATTTT. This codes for CASSFQGIGDTQYF.

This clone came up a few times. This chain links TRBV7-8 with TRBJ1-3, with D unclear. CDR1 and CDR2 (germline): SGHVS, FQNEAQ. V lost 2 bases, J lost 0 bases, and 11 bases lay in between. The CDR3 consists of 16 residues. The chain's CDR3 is CASSLNLQVSGNTIYF. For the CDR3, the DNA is TGTGCCAGCAGCTTAAACCTCCAGGTCTCTGGAAACACCATATATTTT.

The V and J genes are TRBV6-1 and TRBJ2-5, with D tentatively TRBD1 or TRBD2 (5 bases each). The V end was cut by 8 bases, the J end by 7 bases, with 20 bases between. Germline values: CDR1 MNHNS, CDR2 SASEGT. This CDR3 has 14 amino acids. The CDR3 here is CASDVGLGLGTQYF. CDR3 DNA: TGTGCCAGCGACGTTGGACTGGGGCTGGGGACCCAGTACTTC.

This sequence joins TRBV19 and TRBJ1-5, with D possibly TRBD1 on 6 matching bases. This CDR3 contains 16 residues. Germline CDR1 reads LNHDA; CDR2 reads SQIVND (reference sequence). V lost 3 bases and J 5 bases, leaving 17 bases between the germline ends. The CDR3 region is CASSIGTGRWDQPQHF. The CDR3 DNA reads TGTGCCAGTAGTATCGGTACAGGGAGGTGGGATCAGCCCCAGCATTTT.

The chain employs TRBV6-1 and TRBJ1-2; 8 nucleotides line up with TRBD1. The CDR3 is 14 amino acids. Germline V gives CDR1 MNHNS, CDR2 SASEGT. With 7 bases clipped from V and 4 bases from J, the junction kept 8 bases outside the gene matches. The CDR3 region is CASTTGQGAYGYTF. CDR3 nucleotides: TGTGCCAGCACCACAGGGCAGGGGGCCTATGGCTACACCTTC.

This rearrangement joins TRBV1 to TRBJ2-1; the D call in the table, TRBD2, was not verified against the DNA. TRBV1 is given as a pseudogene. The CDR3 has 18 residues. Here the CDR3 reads CTSSLRAPGLLHYNEQFF. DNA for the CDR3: TGCACCAGCAGCCTAAGGGCGCCGGGGTTACTCCATTACAATGAGCAGTTCTTC.

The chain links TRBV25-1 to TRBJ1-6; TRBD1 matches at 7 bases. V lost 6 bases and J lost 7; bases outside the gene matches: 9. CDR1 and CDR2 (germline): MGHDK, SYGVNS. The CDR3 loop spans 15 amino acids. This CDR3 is CASRRQGNGNSPLHF. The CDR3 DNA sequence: TGTGCCAGCAGGAGACAGGGAAATGGGAATTCACCCCTCCACTTT.

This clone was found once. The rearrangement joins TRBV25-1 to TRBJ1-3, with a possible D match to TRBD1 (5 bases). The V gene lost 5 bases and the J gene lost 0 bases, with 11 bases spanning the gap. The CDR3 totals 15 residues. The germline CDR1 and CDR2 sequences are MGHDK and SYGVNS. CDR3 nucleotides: TGTGCCAGCAGTATGGGGGGAACCTCTGGAAACACCATATATTTT. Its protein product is CASSMGGTSGNTIYF.

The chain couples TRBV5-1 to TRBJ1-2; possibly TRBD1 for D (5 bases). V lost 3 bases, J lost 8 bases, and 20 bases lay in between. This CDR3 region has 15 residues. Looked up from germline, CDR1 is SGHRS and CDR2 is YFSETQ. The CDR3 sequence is CASSWDPGRIEGYTF. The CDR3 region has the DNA TGCGCCAGCAGCTGGGACCCAGGGAGGATTGAGGGCTACACCTTC.

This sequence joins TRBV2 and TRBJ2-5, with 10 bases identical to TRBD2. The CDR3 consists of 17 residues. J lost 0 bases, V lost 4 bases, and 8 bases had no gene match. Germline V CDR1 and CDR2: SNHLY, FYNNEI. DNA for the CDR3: TGTGCCAGCAGTGTTAGCGGGAGGACCCTGTACCAAGAGACCCAGTACTTC. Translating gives CASSVSGRTLYQETQYF.

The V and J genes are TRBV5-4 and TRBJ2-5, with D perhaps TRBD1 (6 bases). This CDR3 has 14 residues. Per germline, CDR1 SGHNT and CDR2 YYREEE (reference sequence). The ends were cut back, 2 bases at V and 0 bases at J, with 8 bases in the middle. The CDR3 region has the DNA TGTGCCAGCAGCTTCGGACAGAACCAAGAGACCCAGTACTTC. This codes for CASSFGQNQETQYF.